This entry features one TCR beta chain sequence. This entry comes from a study of blood T cell repertoires in COVID-19. The CDR3 spans 14 residues. Trimming took 5 bases from V and 7 from J, leaving 15 bases between them. Germline-derived CDR1 and CDR2 are SGHAT and FQNNGV. Method: immunoSEQ multiplex PCR; TCRdb's copy keeps in-frame clones and lacks some. The sample comprises about 180,000 clones, about four fifths of which are singletons, and roughly 9.1% rests with the top ten. The sequenced sample was peripheral blood. V gene TRBV11-2 combines with J gene TRBJ1-5; tentatively, D is TRBD1 (6 bases). This TCR was sampled from a woman in her 70s with acute or convalescent COVID-19. The CDR3 spells CASSLQQGNQPQHF. As DNA, the CDR3 is TGTGCCAGCAGCCTTCAACAGGGAAACCAGCCCCAGCATTTT. Full variable domain (remainder filled in from reference TRBV11-2 and TRBJ1-5): EAGVAQSPRYKIIEKRQSVAFWCNPISGHATLYWYQQILGQGPKLLIQFQNNGVVDDSQLPKDRFSAERLKGVDSTLKIQPAKLEDSAVYLCASSLQQGNQPQHFGDGTRLSIL.